This paragraph reports one T cell receptor (beta chain). Its antigen is currently unknown. The data originate from a study of identical twins. Study results and caveats: Models, which agreed with sharing between unrelated individuals, nonetheless underestimated the out-of-frame TCR alpha sharing seen in monozygotic twins.

The authors used template switching to add a universal primer site and gave cDNA unique molecular identifiers. MiXCR was run by TCRdb on the 5' RACE reads, yielding one entry per CDR3 protein. This table holds approximately 590,000 distinct CDR3 sequences, 9% to 10% found once. Per the germline V gene, CDR1 is MNHEY and CDR2 is SMNVEV (reference sequence). The junction had 3 bases not matched to a gene; V was cut back by 1 base and J by 1 base. The CDR3 runs to 15 residues. These data are also associated with another study on yellow fever vaccine responses in identical twins.

V and J are TRBV27 and TRBJ1-2; TRBD1 aligns across 7 bases. The sequence was obtained from a woman in her late teens or twenties in good health. The sample comprised PBMCs. CDR3 in amino acids: CASSLWGQHNYGYTF. CDR3 sequence (DNA): TGTGCCAGCAGTTTATGGGGACAGCATAACTATGGCTACACCTTC.